The present TCR beta chain was sequenced within a study of monozygotic twins with inflammatory bowel disease. This CDR3 has 13 residues. Germline CDR1 SEHNR, CDR2 FQNEAQ (reference sequence). The TCR libraries each used total RNA (approximately 3,300 ng per library). TCRdb re-called the 5' RACE reads; one entry per CDR3 protein, DNA not given. The sample totals under 130,000 distinct CDR3 sequences. Sequenced sample: blood. The chain carries TRBV7-9 and TRBJ1-5; the D call of TRBD1 rests on TCRdb alone, since no DNA is present to check it. The sequence was collected from a human donor with ulcerative colitis or Crohn's disease, or a healthy co-twin of an affected twin (not recorded which). The CDR3 is CASSFQGNQPQHF.